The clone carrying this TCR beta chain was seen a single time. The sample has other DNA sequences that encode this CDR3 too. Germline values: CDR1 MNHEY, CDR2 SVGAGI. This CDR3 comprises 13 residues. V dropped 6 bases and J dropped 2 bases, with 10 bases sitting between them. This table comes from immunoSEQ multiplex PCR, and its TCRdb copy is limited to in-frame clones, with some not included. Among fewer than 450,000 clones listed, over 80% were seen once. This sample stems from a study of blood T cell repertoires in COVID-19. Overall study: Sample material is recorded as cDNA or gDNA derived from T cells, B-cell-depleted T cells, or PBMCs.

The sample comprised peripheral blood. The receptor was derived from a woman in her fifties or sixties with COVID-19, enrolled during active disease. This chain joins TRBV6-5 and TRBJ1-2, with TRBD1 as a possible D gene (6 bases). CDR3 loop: CASSRGQNYGYTF. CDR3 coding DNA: TGTGCCAGCAGCCGCGGACAGAACTATGGCTACACCTTC.